A single sample is the source of the 23 T cell receptor beta chains below, sequenced in a study of blood T cell repertoires in COVID-19. TCRdb's copy holds only in-frame clones and misses some; the assay was immunoSEQ multiplex PCR. The repertoire includes about 170,000 clones, 85% to 90% of them detected once, and roughly 2% sits in the top ten. Sequenced input: peripheral blood. The receptor set was obtained from a man aged 45-65 years who had recovered from COVID-19.

The CDR3 DNA is TGCGCCAGCAGCCAAGATGGGGGAGGGTTGGGCACTGAAGCTTTCTTT. This gives the protein CASSQDGGGLGTEAFF. V usage is TRBV4-3 and J usage is TRBJ1-1, with D tentatively TRBD1 (5 bases). CDR1 LGHNA and CDR2 YSLEER come from the germline V gene. V lost 0 bases, J lost 4 bases, and 15 bases lay in between. CDR3 length: 16 amino acids.

V and J are TRBV10-3 and TRBJ1-2; D possibly corresponds to TRBD1 (6 bases). CDR1 and CDR2 from the germline V gene are ENHRY and SYGVKD. This CDR3 region has 14 residues. The ends were cut back, 0 bases at V and 2 bases at J, with 7 bases in the middle. The CDR3 nucleotides are TGTGCCATCAGTGAGTCAGGGACAAACTATGGCTACACCTTC. Residues: CAISESGTNYGYTF.

The chain recombines TRBV28 with TRBJ1-6; no reliable D call. CDR3 size: 14 residues. Between the trimmed V and J ends, which lost 3 bases and 6 bases, there was a span of 9 bases. Germline lookup yields CDR1 MDHEN and CDR2 SYDVKM. The CDR3 DNA is TGTGCCAGCAGTTTCCAGGAGGGTAATTCACCCCTCCACTTT. It is translated as CASSFQEGNSPLHF.

This clone was picked up one time. This sequence joins TRBV4-1 and TRBJ2-1, with TRBD1 matching over 7 bases. Germline V lookup: CDR1 MGHRA, CDR2 YSYEKL. Trimming removed 0 bases from V and 6 bases from J; junction bases left unmatched: 5. This CDR3 spans 15 amino acids. The CDR3 sequence is CASSQDGTVLNEQFF. The DNA of the CDR3 is TGCGCCAGCAGCCAAGACGGGACAGTGCTCAATGAGCAGTTCTTC.

The chain is built from TRBV29-1 and TRBJ2-3, with D perhaps TRBD1 (7 bases). The CDR3 spans 13 residues. V lost 5 bases, J lost 4 bases, and 13 bases lay in between. Germline V CDR1 and CDR2: SQVTM, ANQGSEA. The CDR3 here is CSVLPRGADTQYF. CDR3 bases: TGCAGCGTTCTGCCCAGGGGGGCAGATACGCAGTATTTT.

This sequence joins TRBV2 and TRBJ2-7; maybe TRBD1 (5 bases). The ends were cut back, 2 bases at V and 6 bases at J, with 11 bases in the middle. The CDR3 is made up of 13 amino acids. Germline values: CDR1 SNHLY, CDR2 FYNNEI. DNA of the CDR3: TGTGCCAGCAGTGAATGGATAAGGGGCGAGCAGTACTTC. It codes for CASSEWIRGEQYF. The full variable domain, its missing parts supplied by reference TRBV2 and TRBJ2-7, is EPEVTQTPSHQVTQMGQEVILRCVPISNHLYFYWYRQILGQKVEFLVSFYNNEISEKSEIFDDQFSVERPDGSNFTLKIRSTKLEDSAMYFCASSEWIRGEQYFGPGTRLTVT.

J is TRBJ1-4 and V is TRBV7-3; D might be TRBD1 (6 bases). Germline V lookup: CDR1 SGHTA, CDR2 FQGTGA. The CDR3 is 13 residues long. The ends were cut back, 5 bases at V and 7 bases at J, with 11 bases in the middle. This CDR3 reads CASSRDNGEKLFF. Here the CDR3 DNA reads TGTGCCAGCAGCAGGGACAACGGTGAAAAACTGTTTTTT.

The V and J genes are TRBV9 and TRBJ2-7, with D possibly being TRBD2 (5 bases). Germline V gives CDR1 SGDLS, CDR2 YYNGEE. Trimming cost V 3 bases and J 2 bases, with 12 bases left between them. The CDR3 is made up of 14 amino acids. The CDR3 spells CASSAYEGTYEQYF. CDR3 bases: TGTGCCAGCAGCGCCTACGAGGGTACCTACGAGCAGTACTTC.

V usage is TRBV5-6 and J usage is TRBJ1-2, with D possibly being TRBD1 (6 bases). This CDR3 comprises 14 residues. The V and J ends lost 4 bases and 2 bases respectively, with 12 bases between them. CDR1 is SGHDT and CDR2 is YYEEEE in the germline V gene. The DNA for the CDR3 is TGTGCCAGCAGCCCACAGGGTTTCAACTATGGCTACACCTTC. The encoded protein is CASSPQGFNYGYTF.

The chain is built from TRBV6-1 and TRBJ1-5, with D unclear. This CDR3 is 14 amino acids long. The V gene lost 2 bases and the J gene lost 0 bases, with 5 bases spanning the gap. The germline V gene encodes CDR1 MNHNS and CDR2 SASEGT. For the CDR3, the DNA is TGTGCCAGCAGTGAAACAGATAGCAATCAGCCCCAGCATTTT. It specifies CASSETDSNQPQHF.

The chain's CDR3 is CASGILAGTDTQYF. DNA of the CDR3: TGTGCCAGCGGGATCCTAGCGGGAACCGATACGCAGTATTTT. This chain links TRBV2 with TRBJ2-3; 9 bases are shared with TRBD2. The CDR3 extends over 14 amino acids. CDR1 and CDR2 from the germline V gene are SNHLY and FYNNEI. V dropped 8 bases and J dropped 6; count of bases not matched to a gene: 9. Using reference TRBV2 and TRBJ2-3 for the parts outside the CDR3, the full variable domain is EPEVTQTPSHQVTQMGQEVILRCVPISNHLYFYWYRQILGQKVEFLVSFYNNEISEKSEIFDDQFSVERPDGSNFTLKIRSTKLEDSAMYFCASGILAGTDTQYFGPGTRLTVL.

This clone has only one observation. The CDR3 spells CASSRTGDNSPLHF. The CDR3 DNA reads as TGTGCCAGCAGTAGGACAGGGGACAATTCACCCCTCCACTTT. The genes are TRBV27 and TRBJ1-6; the match to TRBD1 covers 9 bases. The CDR3 sequence is 14 residues long. The germline V gene encodes CDR1 MNHEY and CDR2 SMNVEV (reference sequence). V was pared by 5 bases and J by 7 bases, with 3 bases of the junction left unmatched.

This clone was counted between two and nine times. This sequence joins TRBV4-1 and TRBJ1-1; D gene ambiguous. The germline V gene encodes CDR1 MGHRA and CDR2 YSYEKL. V gave up 1 base and J gave up 0 bases, with 12 bases separating them. The CDR3 spans 16 residues. The CDR3 sequence is CASSQASGRMNTEAFF. In nucleotides, the CDR3 is TGCGCCAGCAGCCAAGCTAGTGGCCGCATGAACACTGAAGCTTTCTTT.

V and J are TRBV5-5 and TRBJ2-5; 8 bases match TRBD1. Germline CDR1 reads SGHKS; CDR2 reads YYEKEE (reference sequence). Trimming took 3 bases from V and 3 from J; bases not matched to a gene: 7. CDR3 length equals 15 residues. CDR3 loop: CASSYPQGAKETQYF. The CDR3 DNA sequence: TGTGCCAGCAGCTACCCCCAGGGGGCTAAAGAGACCCAGTACTTC.

The V gene is TRBV6-5, the J gene TRBJ2-2; 7 bases are shared with TRBD1. CDR3 length equals 16 residues. Germline CDR1 is MNHEY and CDR2 is SVGAGI. The J segment lost 2 bases and the V segment lost 3 bases, leaving 6 bases of the junction unmatched. The DNA for the CDR3 is TGTGCCAGCAGTTATGAGGGGGCGCGAAACACCGGGGAGCTGTTTTTT. Protein product: CASSYEGARNTGELFF.

The chain couples TRBV5-4 to TRBJ2-1; 8 bases fit TRBD1. The CDR3 sequence is 15 residues long. Losses at the gene ends were 4 bases for V and 2 bases for J; bases not matched to a gene: 5. Germline CDR1 is SGHNT and CDR2 is YYREEE (reference sequence). As DNA, the CDR3 is TGTGCCAGCAGCCCGGGACAGGCTACCTACAATGAGCAGTTCTTC. It translates to CASSPGQATYNEQFF.

This clone was recorded only once. The chain combines TRBV7-3 with TRBJ2-2, with a tentative D call TRBD2 (6 bases). The CDR3 is made up of 16 amino acids. Germline V lookup: CDR1 SGHTA, CDR2 FQGTGA. The V end lost 4 bases, the J end lost 0 bases, and 12 bases lay between the germline ends. This chain's CDR3 is CASSWQRAANTGELFF. Here the CDR3 DNA reads TGTGCCAGCAGCTGGCAGCGGGCAGCGAACACCGGGGAGCTGTTTTTT.

The V call is TRBV12-5, the J call TRBJ2-1; D perhaps matches TRBD1 (6 bases). The CDR3 has 16 residues. Germline V gene sequence: CDR1 LGHNT, CDR2 FRNRAP. V dropped 1 base and J dropped 0 bases, with 10 bases sitting between them. This CDR3 reads CASGLGQVVSYNEQFF. DNA of the CDR3: TGTGCTAGTGGTTTGGGACAGGTAGTCTCCTACAATGAGCAGTTCTTC.

This clone has a single count. The CDR3 is CASSREGQKNYEQYF. DNA of the CDR3: TGCGCCAGCAGCCGGGAGGGACAGAAGAATTACGAGCAGTACTTC. The rearrangement joins TRBV5-1 to TRBJ2-7, with D perhaps matching TRBD2 (8 bases). Trimming took off 4 bases at V and 4 bases at J, with 18 bases between the two ends. Looked up from germline, CDR1 is SGHRS and CDR2 is YFSETQ. The CDR3 totals 15 residues.

The genes are TRBV19 and TRBJ1-1; D might be TRBD1 (6 bases). This CDR3 is 15 amino acids long. CDR1 and CDR2 (germline): LNHDA, SQIVND (reference sequence). Trimming removed 3 bases at V and 5 bases at J, with 16 bases between. In DNA, the CDR3 is TGTGCCAGTAGTATTACAAGGGCGAGGGGGACTGAAGCTTTCTTT. It is translated as CASSITRARGTEAFF.

This sequence joins TRBV5-6 and TRBJ2-1; the D is unclear. The CDR3 has 15 residues. Germline V CDR1 and CDR2: SGHDT, YYEEEE. With 0 bases removed from V and 0 bases from J, the gap between germline ends came to 7 bases. CDR3 in DNA: TGTGCCAGCAGCTTGGAGTGGAGCTCCTACAATGAGCAGTTCTTC. It encodes CASSLEWSSYNEQFF.

CDR3 bases: TGTGCCAGCAGCGCAGGGTCTGGAAACACCATATATTTT. Protein: CASSAGSGNTIYF. The V call is TRBV7-2, the J call TRBJ1-3; a weak D match, TRBD1 (5 bases). Germline assignment: CDR1 SGHTA and CDR2 FQGNSA. The V and J ends lost 5 bases and 1 base respectively, with 6 bases between them. The CDR3 totals 13 residues.

The V call is TRBV7-2, the J call TRBJ1-3; no clear D. The CDR3 spans 17 residues. Germline values: CDR1 SGHTA, CDR2 FQGNSA. V was shortened by 4 bases and J by 5 bases, with 21 bases between the two germline ends. CDR3 protein: CASSSLARRGLRNTIYF. For the CDR3, the DNA is TGTGCCAGCAGCTCCCTGGCCAGGCGGGGTTTAAGAAACACCATATATTTT.